This TCR beta chain was observed in a study of a mutant IDH1 vaccine in newly diagnosed glioma. General study findings and limits: Pseudoprogression apparently tracked independently of changes in top peripheral T cell clonotypes.

This table comes from immunoSEQ multiplex PCR, and its TCRdb copy is limited to in-frame clones, with some not included. The sample consists of around 59,000 clones, 75% to 95% of them appearing once. The germline V gene has CDR1 SEHNR and CDR2 FQNEAQ (reference sequence). The V and J ends lost 1 base and 0 bases, in that order; junction bases with no gene match: 10. The CDR3 is made up of 19 amino acids. Time point given: baseline, week 1 (first vaccination visit). Treatment described: pre-vaccination baseline after standard-of-care therapy. New WHO grade 3 or 4 IDH1-mutant, ATRX-lost astrocytomas were present in all donors. A single count supports this clone. What it binds is not known.

Sequences were derived from PBMCs, sampled from a glioma patient treated with radiotherapy, temozolomide or both. This rearrangement joins TRBV7-9 to TRBJ2-3, with 10 bases fitting TRBD2. This receptor was taken from a man over 45 with glioma. CDR3 DNA sequence: TGTGCCAGCAGCTTAGGAGGCACTAGCGGGGTGACTAGCACAGATACGCAGTATTTT. It yields the protein CASSLGGTSGVTSTDTQYF. The variable domain in full, completed from reference TRBV7-9 and TRBJ2-3, reads DTGVSQNPRHKITKRGQNVTFRCDPISEHNRLYWYRQTLGQGPEFLTYFQNEAQLEKSRLLSDRFSAERPKGSFSTLEIQRTEQGDSAMYLCASSLGGTSGVTSTDTQYFGPGTRLTVL.